The sequence of this T cell receptor (beta chain) was determined in a study of T cell responses to AZD1222 COVID-19 vaccine. Whole-study results and caveats: Compared with day 0, the breadth and depth of the Spike-specific TCR repertoire rose significantly after two doses of AZD1222.

This CDR3 comprises 18 residues. Germline assignment: CDR1 SGHDN and CDR2 FVKESK. Trimming cost V 0 bases and J 2 bases, with 19 bases left between them. With respect to this clone: What it recognizes is unknown.

Profiled with immunoSEQ multiplex PCR; TCRdb holds only in-frame clones, not every one. This table has 150,000 to 160,000 clones, roughly nine tenths appearing once. The material sequenced was peripheral blood, taken after recovery from COVID-19. The TCR sequence derives from an adult who had recovered from COVID-19. The chain has TRBV14 and TRBJ2-5; D uncertain. CDR3 in DNA: TGTGCCAGCAGCCAAGATCTGTATCCATCCCAAGGACAAGAGACCCAGTACTTC. Its protein product is CASSQDLYPSQGQETQYF.